Listed here are 20 T cell receptor beta chains from one sample, sequenced in a study of blood T cell repertoires in COVID-19 (dated by TCRdb to 2020 to 2022). The library was obtained by the immunoSEQ multiplex PCR assay. Here the immuneACCESS table is served through TCRdb, limited to in-frame sequences with V and J called. Missing clones are a known gap in these copies; in checked studies unresolved V genes cover under half, and the rest lacks a known reason. For this sample there are 150,000 to 200,000 clones; approximately 85% appear just once. More than 8% of the sample is taken by the ten largest. The sequenced material came from peripheral blood. The receptors shown here come from an elderly woman with acute or convalescent COVID-19.

The rearrangement links TRBV19 to TRBJ2-1, with D possibly matching TRBD2 (5 bases). V lost 2 bases and J lost 10, with 12 bases in between. The CDR3 consists of 13 residues. The germline CDR1 and CDR2 sequences are LNHDA and SQIVND (reference sequence). The CDR3 region is CASSINEGGEQFF. CDR3 bases: TGTGCCAGTAGTATAAATGAGGGCGGGGAGCAGTTCTTC.

This rearrangement joins TRBV27 to TRBJ1-4, with D perhaps matching TRBD1 (5 bases). Germline lookup yields CDR1 MNHEY and CDR2 SMNVEV (reference sequence). The ends were cut back, 4 bases at V and 7 bases at J, with 16 bases in the middle. The CDR3 length is 15 residues. Here the CDR3 DNA reads TGTGCCAGCAGTTCCCCGGCGACCGGGGGTGAAAAACTGTTTTTT. As protein: CASSSPATGGEKLFF.

This chain uses TRBV4-1 with TRBJ2-3, with D maybe TRBD1 (5 bases). This CDR3 is built from 13 residues. Germline lookup yields CDR1 MGHRA and CDR2 YSYEKL. V was clipped by 3 bases and J by 3 bases, with 7 bases between them. The CDR3 DNA is TGCGCCAGCAGCCAGCAGGGAACAGATACGCAGTATTTT. Its protein product is CASSQQGTDTQYF.

This clone was observed a handful of times. The chain joins TRBV30 to TRBJ2-3, with TRBD2 matching over 10 bases. This CDR3 has 14 amino acids. The V and J ends lost 3 bases and 0 bases, in that order; junction bases with no gene match: 0. CDR1 and CDR2 (germline): GTSNPN, SVGIG (reference sequence). Here the CDR3 reads CAWRLAGSTDTQYF. For the CDR3, the DNA is TGTGCCTGGAGACTAGCGGGGAGCACAGATACGCAGTATTTT.

This chain uses TRBV7-2 with TRBJ1-1, with unresolved D. The CDR3 is made up of 15 amino acids. V was trimmed by 5 bases and J by 2 bases, leaving 15 bases between them. CDR1 is SGHTA and CDR2 is FQGNSA in the germline V gene. CDR3 residues: CASSPRSRLNTEAFF. The CDR3 DNA sequence: TGTGCCAGCAGCCCCCGTTCGCGTCTTAACACTGAAGCTTTCTTT.

The V and J genes are TRBV27 and TRBJ2-7; unclear D gene. With 10 bases removed from V and 1 base from J, the gap between germline ends came to 14 bases. Germline CDR1 reads MNHEY; CDR2 reads SMNVEV (reference sequence). This CDR3 comprises 13 residues. CDR3: CATSEPPSYEQYF. The DNA of the CDR3 is TGTGCCACTTCAGAACCCCCTTCCTACGAGCAGTACTTC.

In this sample, this clone turned up a few times. This chain connects TRBV5-4 to TRBJ1-6, with unresolved D. Trimming pared 0 bases from V and 5 bases from J, leaving 9 bases between. From germline, CDR1 is SGHNT and CDR2 YYREEE (reference sequence). This CDR3 region has 15 residues. This CDR3 is CASSLGETNNSPLHF. CDR3 sequence (DNA): TGTGCCAGCAGCTTGGGGGAGACTAATAATTCACCCCTCCACTTT.

The rearrangement uses TRBV5-1 and TRBJ1-6; 7 nucleotides line up with TRBD1. Germline CDR1 and CDR2: SGHRS and YFSETQ. This CDR3 is 15 amino acids long. The V and J ends lost 0 bases and 6 bases, in that order; junction bases with no gene match: 3. The chain's CDR3 is CASSLDRGGNSPLHF. The CDR3 DNA reads TGCGCCAGCAGCTTGGACAGGGGCGGTAATTCACCCCTCCACTTT.

The chain combines TRBV6-6 with TRBJ2-3; D call uncertain. This CDR3 contains 13 residues. Germline loops: CDR1 MNHNY, CDR2 SVGAGI (reference sequence). Trimming left V 4 bases short and J 2 bases short, with 7 bases between. The CDR3 DNA sequence: TGTGCCAGCAGTTCCTTCTCCACAGATACGCAGTATTTT. Translation gives CASSSFSTDTQYF.

The V call is TRBV25-1, the J call TRBJ2-1; 12 nucleotides agree with TRBD2. This CDR3 is 17 amino acids long. The ends lost 3 bases at V and 4 bases at J; junction bases unmatched: 7. Germline CDR1 and CDR2: MGHDK and SYGVNS. DNA of the CDR3: TGTGCCAGCAGTGAGGCTAGCGGGAGGGCCGGGTACAATGAGCAGTTCTTC. This encodes CASSEASGRAGYNEQFF.

This sequence joins TRBV6-2 or TRBV6-3 and TRBJ2-1, with TRBD1 matching 8 bases. The trim removed 6 bases at V and 1 base at J, leaving 11 bases unmatched. The CDR3 spans 17 residues. Germline lookup yields CDR1 MNHEY and CDR2 SVGEGT. This chain's CDR3 is CASSRGQGRGSYNEQFF. Written as DNA, the CDR3 is TGTGCCAGCAGCCGAGGACAGGGCCGGGGATCCTACAATGAGCAGTTCTTC.

V gene TRBV5-5 combines with J gene TRBJ1-5; D unclear. Looked up from germline, CDR1 is SGHKS and CDR2 is YYEKEE (reference sequence). Trimming cost V 4 bases and J 5 bases, with 16 bases left between them. The CDR3 runs 15 residues. CDR3 residues: CASSPGWTWDQPQHF. The CDR3 DNA reads TGTGCCAGCAGCCCCGGGTGGACTTGGGATCAGCCCCAGCATTTT.

This chain uses TRBV12-3 or TRBV12-4 with TRBJ2-5, with TRBD2 as a possible D gene (5 bases). The CDR3 is 13 amino acids. V was pared by 6 bases and J by 0 bases, with 8 bases between. The CDR3 sequence is CASSRGNQETQYF. For the CDR3, the DNA is TGTGCCAGCAGCCGAGGGAACCAAGAGACCCAGTACTTC.

The rearrangement uses TRBV19 and TRBJ1-2, with TRBD1 matching 11 bases. Germline V lookup: CDR1 LNHDA, CDR2 SQIVND (reference sequence). CDR3 size: 14 residues. Trimming took 9 bases from V and 3 from J; bases not matched to a gene: 6. CDR3 loop: CASHRTGGDYGYTF. The CDR3, as DNA: TGTGCCAGCCATCGGACAGGGGGCGACTATGGCTACACCTTC.

This sequence joins TRBV6-1 and TRBJ2-2; perhaps TRBD2 as D (7 bases). There are 16 residues in the CDR3. Trimming removed 2 bases at V and 7 bases at J, with 17 bases between. CDR1 MNHNS and CDR2 SASEGT come from the germline V gene. CDR3 nucleotide sequence: TGTGCCAGCAGTGAAAGCGGGGCGGGGGCCATCGGGGAGCTGTTTTTT. Encoded protein: CASSESGAGAIGELFF.

This clone appeared a few times. The chain is built from TRBV18 and TRBJ1-2; TRBD1 matches at 9 bases. The CDR3 runs 15 residues. Per germline, CDR1 KGHSH and CDR2 LQKENI. V shed 0 bases, J shed 4 bases, and the junction held 3 bases outside the gene matches. The DNA of the CDR3 is TGTGCCAGCTCACCACCGGGACAGGGCCCCTATGGCTACACCTTC. This translates into CASSPPGQGPYGYTF.

This chain links TRBV18 with TRBJ1-2, with D uncertain. Germline V gives CDR1 KGHSH, CDR2 LQKENI. CDR3 length: 13 amino acids. Between the trimmed V and J ends, which lost 9 bases and 7 bases, there was a span of 18 bases. The CDR3 here is CASYKSAGFGYTF. CDR3 in DNA: TGTGCCAGTTACAAATCAGCAGGATTTGGCTACACCTTC. Complete variable domain (other parts from reference TRBV18 and TRBJ1-2): NAGVMQNPRHLVRRRGQEARLRCSPMKGHSHVYWYRQLPEEGLKFMVYLQKENIIDESGMPKERFSAEFPKEGPSILRIQQVVRGDSAAYFCASYKSAGFGYTFGSGTRLTVV.

The V call is TRBV6-5, the J call TRBJ2-2; 9 nucleotides match TRBD1. Germline loops: CDR1 MNHEY, CDR2 SVGAGI. This CDR3 comprises 14 residues. Trimming cost V 8 bases and J 7 bases; bases outside gene matches: 8. CDR3 sequence: CASSGQGTNGELFF. The CDR3 DNA follows: TGTGCCAGCTCCGGACAGGGGACTAACGGGGAGCTGTTTTTT.

This rearrangement joins TRBV7-2 to TRBJ2-3; 7 bases map to TRBD2. The CDR3 has 17 amino acids. Germline CDR1 reads SGHTA; CDR2 reads FQGNSA. Trimming cost V 2 bases and J 0 bases; bases outside gene matches: 8. The CDR3 coding sequence is TGTGCCAGCAGCTTATTGGGGCCTAGCGGAAGCACAGATACGCAGTATTTT. It is translated as CASSLLGPSGSTDTQYF.

The V and J genes are TRBV27 and TRBJ2-7, with D tentatively TRBD1 (6 bases). V shed 3 bases and J shed 0 bases, with 15 bases lying between them. The CDR3 is made up of 16 amino acids. Per germline, CDR1 MNHEY and CDR2 SMNVEV (reference sequence). The CDR3 DNA is TGTGCCAGCAGTTTTGCAGGGGCTCAGAGCTCCTACGAGCAGTACTTC. It is translated as CASSFAGAQSSYEQYF.